The clone carrying this T cell receptor (beta chain) was counted a few times. Its specificity is unknown. The sample is drawn from a study of blood T cells in healthy people across ages. Notes on the study in general: Age advanced and TCR beta diversity per million T cells fell, roughly linearly.

Combining a sample-barcoded 5' primer with a J-beta primer mix, a second PCR ran for about 7 to 11 cycles. Each cDNA molecule received a tag from a template-switch adaptor that had 12 random nucleotides. TCRdb recomputed calls from the 5' RACE reads with MiXCR, one row per CDR3 protein. The table has around 800,000 distinct CDR3 sequences, around 42% seen once. The CDR3 totals 14 residues. Trimming took off 2 bases at V and 2 bases at J, with 9 bases between the two ends. CDR1 and CDR2 (germline): MNHEY, SMNVEV (reference sequence). The TCR comes from a man between 60 and 75 years old in good health. The sequenced sample was blood. The chain recombines TRBV27 with TRBJ1-2; D gene uncertain. In DNA, the CDR3 is TGTGCCAGCAGTTTAGCGCCCAAGAACTATGGCTACACCTTC. The encoded protein is CASSLAPKNYGYTF.